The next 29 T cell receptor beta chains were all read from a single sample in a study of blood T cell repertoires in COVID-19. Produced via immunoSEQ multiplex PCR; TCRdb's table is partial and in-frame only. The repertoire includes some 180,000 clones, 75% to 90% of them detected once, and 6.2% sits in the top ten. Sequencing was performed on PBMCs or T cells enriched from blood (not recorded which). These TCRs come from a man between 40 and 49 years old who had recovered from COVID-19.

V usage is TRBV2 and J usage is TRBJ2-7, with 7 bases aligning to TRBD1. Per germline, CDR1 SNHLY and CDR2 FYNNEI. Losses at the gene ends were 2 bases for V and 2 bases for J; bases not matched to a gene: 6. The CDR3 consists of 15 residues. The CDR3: CASSELWDRTYEQYF. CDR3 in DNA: TGTGCCAGCAGTGAATTATGGGACAGAACCTACGAGCAGTACTTC.

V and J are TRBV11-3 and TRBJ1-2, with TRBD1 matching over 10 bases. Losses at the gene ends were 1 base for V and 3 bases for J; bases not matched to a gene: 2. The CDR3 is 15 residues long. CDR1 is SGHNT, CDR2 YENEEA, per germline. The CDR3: CASSLGGTGDYGYTF. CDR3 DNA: TGTGCCAGCAGCTTAGGTGGGACAGGGGACTATGGCTACACCTTC.

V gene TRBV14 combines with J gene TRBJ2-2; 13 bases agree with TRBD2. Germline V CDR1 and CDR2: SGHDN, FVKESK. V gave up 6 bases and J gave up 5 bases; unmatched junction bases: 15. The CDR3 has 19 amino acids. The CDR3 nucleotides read TGTGCCAGCAGTTCCCGAGGGACTAGCGGGATCCGGCCGACCGGGGAGCTGTTTTTT. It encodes CASSSRGTSGIRPTGELFF.

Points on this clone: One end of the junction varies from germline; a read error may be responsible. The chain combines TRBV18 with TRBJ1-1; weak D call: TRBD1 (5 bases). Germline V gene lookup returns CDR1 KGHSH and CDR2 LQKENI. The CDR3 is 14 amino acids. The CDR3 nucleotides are TGTGCCAGCTCACGGGGCCAACGGAACGCTGAAGCTTTCTTT. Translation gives CASSRGQRNAEAFF. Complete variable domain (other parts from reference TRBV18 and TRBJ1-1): NAGVMQNPRHLVRRRGQEARLRCSPMKGHSHVYWYRQLPEEGLKFMVYLQKENIIDESGMPKERFSAEFPKEGPSILRIQQVVRGDSAAYFCASSRGQRNAEAFFGQGTRLTVV.

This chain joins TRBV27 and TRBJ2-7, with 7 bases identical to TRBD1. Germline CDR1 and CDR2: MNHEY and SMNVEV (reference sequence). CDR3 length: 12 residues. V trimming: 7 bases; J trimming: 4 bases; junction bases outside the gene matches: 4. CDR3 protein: CASTSGGYEQYF. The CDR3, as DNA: TGTGCCAGCACCTCAGGGGGATACGAGCAGTACTTC.

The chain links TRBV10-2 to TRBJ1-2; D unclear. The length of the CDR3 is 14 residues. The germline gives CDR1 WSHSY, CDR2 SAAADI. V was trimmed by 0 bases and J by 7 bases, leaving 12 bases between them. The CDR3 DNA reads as TGCGCCAGCAGTGAGTCGAGAACTCTCGGTGGCTACACCTTC. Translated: CASSESRTLGGYTF.

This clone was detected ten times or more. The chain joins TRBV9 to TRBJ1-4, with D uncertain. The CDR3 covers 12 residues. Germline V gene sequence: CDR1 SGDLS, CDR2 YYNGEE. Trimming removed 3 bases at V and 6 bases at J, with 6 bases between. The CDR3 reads CASSGADEKLFF. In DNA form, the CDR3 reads TGTGCCAGCAGCGGGGCCGATGAAAAACTGTTTTTT.

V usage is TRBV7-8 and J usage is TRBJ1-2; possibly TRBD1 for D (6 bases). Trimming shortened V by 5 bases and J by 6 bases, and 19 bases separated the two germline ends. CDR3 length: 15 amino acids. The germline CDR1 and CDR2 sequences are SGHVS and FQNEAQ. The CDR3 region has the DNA TGTGCCAGCAGCGCCGGACAGCCGGTGGGCAATGGCTACACCTTC. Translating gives CASSAGQPVGNGYTF.

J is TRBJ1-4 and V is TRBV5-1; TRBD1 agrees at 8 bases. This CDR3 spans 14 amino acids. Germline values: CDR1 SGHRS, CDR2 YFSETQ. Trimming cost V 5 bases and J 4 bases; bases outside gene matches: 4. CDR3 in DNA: TGCGCCAGCAGTTCCGACAGGGGTAATGAAAAACTGTTTTTT. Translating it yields CASSSDRGNEKLFF.

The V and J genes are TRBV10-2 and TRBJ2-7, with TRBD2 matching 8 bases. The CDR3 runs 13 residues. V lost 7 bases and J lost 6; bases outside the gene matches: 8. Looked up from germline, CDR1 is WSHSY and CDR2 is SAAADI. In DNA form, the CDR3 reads TGCGCCAGCACGGGCGGGAGGTCGAGCGAGCAGTACTTC. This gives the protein CASTGGRSSEQYF.

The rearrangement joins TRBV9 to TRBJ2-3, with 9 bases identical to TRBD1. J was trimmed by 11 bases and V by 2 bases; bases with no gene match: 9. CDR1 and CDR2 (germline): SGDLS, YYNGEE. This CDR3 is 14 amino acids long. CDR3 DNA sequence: TGTGCCAGCAGCGTGGCTCCCACAGGGGGCTGGCAGTATTTT. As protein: CASSVAPTGGWQYF.

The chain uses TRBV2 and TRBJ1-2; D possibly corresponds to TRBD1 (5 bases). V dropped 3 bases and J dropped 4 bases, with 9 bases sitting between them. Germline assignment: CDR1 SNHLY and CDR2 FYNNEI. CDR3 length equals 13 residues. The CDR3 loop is CASSETALYGYTF. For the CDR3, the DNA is TGTGCCAGCAGTGAGACAGCGCTCTATGGCTACACCTTC. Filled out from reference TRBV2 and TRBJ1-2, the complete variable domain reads EPEVTQTPSHQVTQMGQEVILRCVPISNHLYFYWYRQILGQKVEFLVSFYNNEISEKSEIFDDQFSVERPDGSNFTLKIRSTKLEDSAMYFCASSETALYGYTFGSGTRLTVV.

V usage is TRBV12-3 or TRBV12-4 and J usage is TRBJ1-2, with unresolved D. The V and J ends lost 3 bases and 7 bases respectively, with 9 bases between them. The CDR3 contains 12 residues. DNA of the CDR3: TGTGCCAGCAGTTTCAGGTCCCGTGGCTACACCTTC. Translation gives CASSFRSRGYTF.

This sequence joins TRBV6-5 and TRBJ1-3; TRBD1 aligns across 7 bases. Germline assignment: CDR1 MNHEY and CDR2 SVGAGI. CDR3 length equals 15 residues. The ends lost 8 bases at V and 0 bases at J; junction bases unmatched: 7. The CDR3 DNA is TGTGCCAGCTACCCCGGGACAGCCTCTGGAAACACCATATATTTT. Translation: CASYPGTASGNTIYF.

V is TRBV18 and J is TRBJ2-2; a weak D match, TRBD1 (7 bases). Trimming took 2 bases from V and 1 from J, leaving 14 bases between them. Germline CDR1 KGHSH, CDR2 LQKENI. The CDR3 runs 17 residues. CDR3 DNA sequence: TGTGCCAGCTCACCAATCCGGGGGACAGTGAACACCGGGGAGCTGTTTTTT. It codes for CASSPIRGTVNTGELFF.

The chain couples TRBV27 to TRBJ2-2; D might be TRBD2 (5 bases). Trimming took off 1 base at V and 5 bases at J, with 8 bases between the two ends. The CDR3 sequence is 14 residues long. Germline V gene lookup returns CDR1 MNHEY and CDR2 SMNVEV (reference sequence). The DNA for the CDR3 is TGTGCCAGCAGTTTATATTGGGAGACCGGGGAGCTGTTTTTT. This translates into CASSLYWETGELFF.

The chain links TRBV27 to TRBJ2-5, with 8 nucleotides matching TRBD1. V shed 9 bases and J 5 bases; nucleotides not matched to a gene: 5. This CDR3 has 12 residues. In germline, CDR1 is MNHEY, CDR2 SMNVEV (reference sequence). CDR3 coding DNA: TGTGCCAGGACAGGGGAAGGGGAGACCCAGTACTTC. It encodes CARTGEGETQYF.

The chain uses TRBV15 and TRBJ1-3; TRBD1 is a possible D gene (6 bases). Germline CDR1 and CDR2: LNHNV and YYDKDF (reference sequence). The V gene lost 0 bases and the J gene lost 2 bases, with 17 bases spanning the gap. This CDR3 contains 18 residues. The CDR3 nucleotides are TGTGCCACCAGCAGAGATCCGGGAGTGGGGGGGCCTGGAAACACCATATATTTT. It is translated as CATSRDPGVGGPGNTIYF.

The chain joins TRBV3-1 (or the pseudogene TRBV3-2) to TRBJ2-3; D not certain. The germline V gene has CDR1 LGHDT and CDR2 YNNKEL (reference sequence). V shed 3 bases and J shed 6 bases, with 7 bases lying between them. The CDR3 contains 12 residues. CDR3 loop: CASSQIRDTQYF. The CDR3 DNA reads TGTGCCAGCAGCCAGATCCGGGATACGCAGTATTTT.

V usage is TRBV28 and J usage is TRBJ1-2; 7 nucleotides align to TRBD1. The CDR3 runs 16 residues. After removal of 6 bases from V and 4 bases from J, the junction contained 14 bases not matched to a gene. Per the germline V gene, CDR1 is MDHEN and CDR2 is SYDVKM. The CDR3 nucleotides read TGTGCCAGCAGACCACCCACCTCGGGACAGATCTATGGCTACACCTTC. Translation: CASRPPTSGQIYGYTF.

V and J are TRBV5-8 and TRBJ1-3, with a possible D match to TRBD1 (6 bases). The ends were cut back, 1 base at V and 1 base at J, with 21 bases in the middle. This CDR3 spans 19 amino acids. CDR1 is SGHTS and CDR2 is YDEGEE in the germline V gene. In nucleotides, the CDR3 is TGTGCCAGCAGCTTGATGAGTCGAGGGGGACGGAATTCTGGAAACACCATATATTTT. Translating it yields CASSLMSRGGRNSGNTIYF.

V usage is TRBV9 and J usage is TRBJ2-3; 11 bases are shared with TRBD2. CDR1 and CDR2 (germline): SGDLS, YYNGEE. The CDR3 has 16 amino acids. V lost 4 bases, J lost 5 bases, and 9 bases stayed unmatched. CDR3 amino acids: CASSLTSGSYGDTQYF. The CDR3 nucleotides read TGTGCCAGCAGCCTAACTAGCGGGAGCTATGGAGATACGCAGTATTTT.

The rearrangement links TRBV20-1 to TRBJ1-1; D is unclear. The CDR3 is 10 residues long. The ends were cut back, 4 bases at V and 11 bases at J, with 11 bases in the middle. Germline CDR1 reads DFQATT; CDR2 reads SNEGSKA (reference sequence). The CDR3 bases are TGCAGTGCTATGACGAGGAGGGCTTTCTTT. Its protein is CSAMTRRAFF.

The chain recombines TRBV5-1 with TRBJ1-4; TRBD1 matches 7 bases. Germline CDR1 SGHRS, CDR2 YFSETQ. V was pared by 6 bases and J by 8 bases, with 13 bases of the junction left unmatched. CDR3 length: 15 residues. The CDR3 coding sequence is TGCGCCAGCACGGTTTCTGGGACAGTAAAGGAAAAACTGTTTTTT. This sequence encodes CASTVSGTVKEKLFF.

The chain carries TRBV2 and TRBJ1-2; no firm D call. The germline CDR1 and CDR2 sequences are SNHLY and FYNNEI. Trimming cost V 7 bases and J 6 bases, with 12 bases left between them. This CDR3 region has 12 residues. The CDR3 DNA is TGTGCCAGCAATTCCCACAGTGATGGCTACACCTTC. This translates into CASNSHSDGYTF.

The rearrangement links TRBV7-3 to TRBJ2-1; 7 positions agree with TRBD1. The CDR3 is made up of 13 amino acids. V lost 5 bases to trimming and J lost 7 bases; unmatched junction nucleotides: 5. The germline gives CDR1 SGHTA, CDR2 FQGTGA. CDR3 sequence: CASSRQTGNEQFF. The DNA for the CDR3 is TGTGCCAGCAGCCGACAGACAGGGAATGAGCAGTTCTTC.

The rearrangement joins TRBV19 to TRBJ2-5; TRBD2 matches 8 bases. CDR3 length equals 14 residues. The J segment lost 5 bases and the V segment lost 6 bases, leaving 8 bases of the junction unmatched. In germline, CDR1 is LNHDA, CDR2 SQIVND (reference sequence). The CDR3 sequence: CASRSAGGRETQYF. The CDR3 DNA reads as TGTGCCAGTAGATCGGCGGGGGGCCGCGAGACCCAGTACTTC.

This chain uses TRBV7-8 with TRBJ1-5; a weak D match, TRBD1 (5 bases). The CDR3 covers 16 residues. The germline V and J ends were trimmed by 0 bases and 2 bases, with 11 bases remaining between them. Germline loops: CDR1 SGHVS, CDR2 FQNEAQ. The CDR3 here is CASSLAQGAGNQPQHF. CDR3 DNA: TGTGCCAGCAGCTTAGCGCAAGGGGCTGGCAATCAGCCCCAGCATTTT.

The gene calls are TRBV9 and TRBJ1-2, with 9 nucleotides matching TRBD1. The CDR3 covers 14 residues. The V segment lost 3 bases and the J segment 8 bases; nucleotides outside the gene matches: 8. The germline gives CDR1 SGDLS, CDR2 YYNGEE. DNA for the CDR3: TGTGCCAGCAGCGGACCGGGGGACAGGGCCGGCTACACCTTC. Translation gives CASSGPGDRAGYTF.